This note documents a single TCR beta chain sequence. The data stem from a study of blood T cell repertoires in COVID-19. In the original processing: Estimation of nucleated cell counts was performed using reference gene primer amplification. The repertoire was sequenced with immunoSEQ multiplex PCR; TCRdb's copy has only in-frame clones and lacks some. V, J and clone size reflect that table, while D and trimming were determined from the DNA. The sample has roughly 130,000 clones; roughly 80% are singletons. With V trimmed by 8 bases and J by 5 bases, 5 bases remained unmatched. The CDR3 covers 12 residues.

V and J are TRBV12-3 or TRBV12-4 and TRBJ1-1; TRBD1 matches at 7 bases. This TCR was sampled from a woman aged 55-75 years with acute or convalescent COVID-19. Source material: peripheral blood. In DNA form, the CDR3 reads TGTGCCAGCCGACAGGGCTGGACTGAAGCTTTCTTT. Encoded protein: CASRQGWTEAFF.